Presented here are 23 T cell receptor beta chains from one specimen sequenced in a study of blood T cell repertoires in COVID-19. Clones were sequenced by immunoSEQ multiplex PCR, and TCRdb holds only the in-frame ones, with some missing. The table has about 360,000 clones, approximately 86% seen once. The sequencing sample was made of peripheral blood. The receptors derive from a human donor in a cohort sampled during active COVID-19.

There are a few counts of this clone. The chain joins TRBV19 to TRBJ1-1, with D possibly TRBD1 on 5 matching bases. V was cut by 6 bases and J by 3 bases, with 14 bases left in between. The CDR3 has 14 residues. Germline V gene lookup returns CDR1 LNHDA and CDR2 SQIVND (reference sequence). The CDR3 sequence is CASRAGRADTEAFF. Written as DNA, the CDR3 is TGTGCCAGTAGGGCGGGGCGCGCGGACACTGAAGCTTTCTTT.

This clone was counted only a few times. The chain employs TRBV7-9 and TRBJ2-1; 8 bases match TRBD1. Germline trimming cut 3 bases from V and 6 bases from J; bases unmatched to any gene: 7. This CDR3 has 15 residues. Per germline, CDR1 SEHNR and CDR2 FQNEAQ (reference sequence). The CDR3: CASSLDREYPNEQFF. CDR3 bases: TGTGCCAGCAGCTTGGACAGGGAGTATCCCAATGAGCAGTTCTTC.

This sequence joins TRBV7-3 and TRBJ2-7, with a possible D match to TRBD2 (6 bases). Trimming stripped 2 bases from V and 0 bases from J, with 11 bases between. Germline V gives CDR1 SGHTA, CDR2 FQGTGA. The CDR3 runs 15 residues. The CDR3 bases are TGTGCCAGCAGCTTAGGGGCTAGCGACTCCTACGAGCAGTACTTC. The encoded protein is CASSLGASDSYEQYF.

The chain joins TRBV19 to TRBJ2-1, with D possibly being TRBD2 (5 bases). V gave up 8 bases and J gave up 5 bases, with 13 bases separating them. The CDR3 length is 13 residues. The V gene's germline CDR1 is LNHDA and CDR2 SQIVND (reference sequence). CDR3 region: CASLAEVDNEQFF. Here the CDR3 DNA reads TGTGCCAGTCTAGCTGAGGTAGACAATGAGCAGTTCTTC.

This chain uses TRBV3-1 (or the pseudogene TRBV3-2) with TRBJ2-5; 13 positions agree with TRBD2. CDR3 length equals 16 residues. V gave up 4 bases and J gave up 5 bases; unmatched junction bases: 7. The germline V gene encodes CDR1 LGHDT and CDR2 YNNKEL (reference sequence). CDR3 DNA: TGTGCCAGCAGCCGAGAAGGACTAGCGGGAGACGAGACCCAGTACTTC. Amino acids: CASSREGLAGDETQYF.

The V gene is TRBV19, the J gene TRBJ2-3; D uncertain. With 8 bases removed from V and 2 bases from J, the gap between germline ends came to 5 bases. The CDR3 sequence is 11 residues long. In germline, CDR1 is LNHDA, CDR2 SQIVND (reference sequence). The CDR3 DNA sequence: TGTGCCAGTGCGTCCACAGATACGCAGTATTTT. Amino acids: CASASTDTQYF.

The V and J genes are TRBV6-5 and TRBJ2-7; 10 bases align to TRBD1. Germline-derived CDR1 and CDR2 are MNHEY and SVGAGI. The CDR3 sequence is 12 residues long. The DNA for the CDR3 is TGTGAGTCGGGACAGGGGCCGAGAGAGCAGTACTTC. It is translated as CESGQGPREQYF.

The genes are TRBV11-2 and TRBJ2-2; 11 nucleotides agree with TRBD2. Trimming cost V 5 bases and J 7 bases; bases outside gene matches: 9. Germline CDR1 SGHAT, CDR2 FQNNGV. The CDR3 has 16 amino acids. This CDR3 reads CASSPTSGRGGGELFF. The CDR3 coding sequence is TGTGCCAGCAGCCCAACTAGCGGGAGAGGCGGCGGGGAGCTGTTTTTT.

This chain links TRBV7-8 with TRBJ2-1; TRBD1 is a possible D gene (6 bases). This CDR3 region has 15 residues. V was cut by 8 bases and J by 2 bases, with 16 bases left in between. In germline, CDR1 is SGHVS, CDR2 FQNEAQ. The CDR3: CASGNRASPYNEQFF. CDR3 sequence (DNA): TGTGCCAGCGGTAACAGGGCCAGCCCCTACAATGAGCAGTTCTTC.

The rearrangement uses TRBV5-6 and TRBJ1-1, with a weak D call TRBD1 (5 bases). Germline CDR1 reads SGHDT; CDR2 reads YYEEEE. The CDR3 has 13 residues. V was pared by 4 bases and J by 5 bases, with 12 bases between. The DNA for the CDR3 is TGTGCCAGCAGCCCCCCGCAGGGAACTGAAGCTTTCTTT. This encodes CASSPPQGTEAFF.

The rearrangement uses TRBV6-5 and TRBJ1-4, with a tentative D call TRBD1 (5 bases). Trimming cost V 6 bases and J 7 bases, with 15 bases left between them. CDR1 is MNHEY and CDR2 is SVGAGI in the germline V gene. The CDR3 loop spans 14 amino acids. CDR3 nucleotide sequence: TGTGCCAGCAGCCGAGCGGCGGGGCCTGAAAAACTGTTTTTT. Residues: CASSRAAGPEKLFF.

The chain links TRBV6-1 to TRBJ1-1; D not certain. Trimming stripped 2 bases from V and 3 bases from J, with 10 bases between. The CDR3 spans 14 residues. CDR1 is MNHNS, CDR2 SASEGT, per germline. CDR3 nucleotide sequence: TGTGCCAGCAGTGAACCGGGAGCCGACACTGAAGCTTTCTTT. Its translation is CASSEPGADTEAFF.

The chain couples TRBV6-1 to TRBJ1-1, with 9 bases identical to TRBD1. CDR1 is MNHNS, CDR2 SASEGT, per germline. The V and J ends lost 5 bases and 6 bases, in that order; junction bases with no gene match: 19. CDR3 size: 18 residues. The CDR3 DNA reads as TGTGCCAGCAGTAAAGGTTGGGGACAGGGCCAGTTGAGGGCTGAAGCTTTCTTT. Protein product: CASSKGWGQGQLRAEAFF.

This chain connects TRBV15 to TRBJ1-3; a weak D match, TRBD1 (6 bases). The V and J ends lost 2 bases and 2 bases respectively, with 13 bases between them. Looked up from germline, CDR1 is LNHNV and CDR2 is YYDKDF (reference sequence). The CDR3 runs 16 residues. As DNA, the CDR3 is TGTGCCACCAGCAGAAAAGGGAGGGGGACTGGAAACACCATATATTTT. This sequence encodes CATSRKGRGTGNTIYF. Full variable domain (outside the CDR3, taken from reference TRBV15 and TRBJ1-3): DAMVIQNPRYQVTQFGKPVTLSCSQTLNHNVMYWYQQKSSQAPKLLFHYYDKDFNNEADTPDNFQSRRPNTSFCFLDIRSPGLGDTAMYLCATSRKGRGTGNTIYFGEGSWLTVV.

The chain combines TRBV15 with TRBJ1-2; D gene ambiguous. This CDR3 is 16 amino acids long. CDR1 is LNHNV and CDR2 is YYDKDF in the germline V gene (reference sequence). V was trimmed by 0 bases and J by 4 bases, leaving 15 bases between them. The CDR3 here is CATSRDREEAVYGYTF. The CDR3 DNA reads TGTGCCACCAGCAGAGATAGGGAGGAGGCGGTCTATGGCTACACCTTC.

The chain is built from TRBV19 and TRBJ2-2, with 7 bases aligning to TRBD2. This CDR3 is built from 15 residues. V was clipped by 10 bases and J by 0 bases; unmatched bases: 8. Germline CDR1 reads LNHDA; CDR2 reads SQIVND (reference sequence). In DNA, the CDR3 is TGTGCCACCGGGAGGCGCCCCGCGAACACCGGGGAGCTGTTTTTT. Translated: CATGRRPANTGELFF.

The rearrangement joins TRBV30 to TRBJ1-2; TRBD1 matches 10 bases. Germline V CDR1 and CDR2: GTSNPN, SVGIG (reference sequence). The trim removed 2 bases at V and 5 bases at J, leaving 2 bases unmatched. This CDR3 is 13 amino acids long. This chain's CDR3 is CAWSRDRGYGYTF. The CDR3 DNA follows: TGTGCCTGGAGTCGGGACAGGGGTTATGGCTACACCTTC.

The rearrangement joins TRBV11-2 to TRBJ1-4; a weak D match, TRBD1 (5 bases). The CDR3 contains 17 residues. Per the germline V gene, CDR1 is SGHAT and CDR2 is FQNNGV. With 5 bases removed from V and 7 bases from J, the gap between germline ends came to 23 bases. The CDR3 DNA is TGTGCCAGCAGCATTTACAGGCCCCAGTCGTCGAGTGAAAAACTGTTTTTT. Amino acids: CASSIYRPQSSSEKLFF.

The chain couples TRBV2 to TRBJ2-7; 7 bases agree with TRBD2. Germline trimming cut 10 bases from V and 1 base from J; bases unmatched to any gene: 7. From germline, CDR1 is SNHLY and CDR2 FYNNEI. The CDR3 is 13 residues long. For the CDR3, the DNA is TGTGCCACCGGGGGGATTTATTCCTACGAGCAGTACTTC. It encodes CATGGIYSYEQYF.

J is TRBJ1-3 and V is TRBV9; tentatively, D is TRBD1 (5 bases). Germline CDR1 reads SGDLS; CDR2 reads YYNGEE. CDR3 size: 15 residues. V was pared by 0 bases and J by 3 bases, with 10 bases between. In nucleotides, the CDR3 is TGTGCCAGCAGCGTAGCCCAGGGTGGTGGAAACACCATATATTTT. The encoded protein is CASSVAQGGGNTIYF.

V is TRBV11-2 and J is TRBJ2-1; D is perhaps TRBD2 (6 bases). Between the trimmed V and J ends, which lost 0 bases and 5 bases, there was a span of 14 bases. Germline loops: CDR1 SGHAT, CDR2 FQNNGV. The CDR3 runs to 16 residues. The CDR3 DNA reads TGTGCCAGCAGCTTAGATCGAGAACTAGCTGACAATGAGCAGTTCTTC. Translating gives CASSLDRELADNEQFF.

This clone was detected once. The rearrangement links TRBV3-1 (or the pseudogene TRBV3-2) to TRBJ2-1; D is possibly TRBD2 (6 bases). Germline lookup yields CDR1 LGHDT and CDR2 YNNKEL (reference sequence). The CDR3 is made up of 15 amino acids. Trimming took off 4 bases at V and 8 bases at J, with 18 bases between the two ends. The CDR3: CASSRGTPSMDEQFF. The CDR3 DNA is TGTGCCAGCAGCCGCGGGACTCCCTCTATGGATGAGCAGTTCTTC.

V usage is TRBV7-8 and J usage is TRBJ2-5; 7 bases are shared with TRBD2. Germline assignment: CDR1 SGHVS and CDR2 FQNEAQ. The V segment lost 4 bases and the J segment 2 bases; nucleotides outside the gene matches: 7. The CDR3 extends over 15 amino acids. The chain's CDR3 is CASSSPSGKQETQYF. The CDR3 nucleotides read TGTGCCAGCAGCTCACCCAGCGGGAAACAAGAGACCCAGTACTTC. The variable domain in full, with the rest retrieved from reference TRBV7-8 and TRBJ2-5, is GAGVSQSPRYKVAKRGQDVALRCDPISGHVSLFWYQQALGQGPEFLTYFQNEAQLDKSGLPSDRFFAERPEGSVSTLKIQRTQQEDSAVYLCASSSPSGKQETQYFGPGTRLLVL.